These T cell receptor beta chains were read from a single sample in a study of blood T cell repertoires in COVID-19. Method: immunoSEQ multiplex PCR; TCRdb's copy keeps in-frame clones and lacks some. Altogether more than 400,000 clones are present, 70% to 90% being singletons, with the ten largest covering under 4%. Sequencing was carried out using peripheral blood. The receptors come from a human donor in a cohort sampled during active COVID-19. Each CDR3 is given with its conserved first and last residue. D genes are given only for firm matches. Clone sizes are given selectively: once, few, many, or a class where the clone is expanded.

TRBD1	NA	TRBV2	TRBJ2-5	CASSGQGGGQETQYF	TGTGCCAGTTCTGGACAGGGTGGAGGCCAAGAGACCCAGTACTTC
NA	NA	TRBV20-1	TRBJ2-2	CSASRYTNTGELFF	TGCAGTGCTAGTCGCTATACGAACACCGGGGAGCTGTTTTTT
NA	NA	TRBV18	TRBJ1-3	CASSPAGGAGNTIYF	TGTGCCAGCTCACCTGCAGGAGGTGCAGGAAACACCATATATTTT
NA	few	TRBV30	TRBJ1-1	CAWSRALSEAFF	TGTGCCTGGAGCAGGGCTTTGTCGGAAGCTTTCTTT
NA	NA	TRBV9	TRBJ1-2	CASSVRSSYGYTF	TGTGCCAGCAGCGTACGATCGAGCTATGGCTACACCTTC
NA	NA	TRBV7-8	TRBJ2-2	CASSLGRGRTGELFF	TGTGCCAGCAGCTTAGGTCGCGGGCGGACCGGGGAGCTGTTTTTT
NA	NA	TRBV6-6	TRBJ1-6	CASTRAGDSPLHF	TGTGCCAGCACCCGAGCCGGGGATTCACCCCTCCACTTT
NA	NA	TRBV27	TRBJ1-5	CASSSLQGRNQPQHF	TGTGCCAGCAGTTCTCTACAGGGAAGGAATCAGCCCCAGCATTTT
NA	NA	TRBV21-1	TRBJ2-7	CASSISTSGLYEQYF	TGTGCCAGCAGTATCTCGACTAGCGGGCTATACGAGCAGTACTTC
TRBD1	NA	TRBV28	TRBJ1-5	CASSSAGQGRQPQHF	TGTGCCAGCAGTTCCGCGGGACAGGGGAGGCAGCCCCAGCATTTT
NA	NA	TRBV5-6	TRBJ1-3	CATRAGNTIYF	TGTGCCACGAGGGCTGGAAACACCATATATTTT
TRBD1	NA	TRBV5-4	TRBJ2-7	CASSLAGGSNEQYF	TGTGCCAGCAGCTTGGCAGGGGGCTCGAACGAGCAGTACTTC
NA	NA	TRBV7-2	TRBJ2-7	CASSWRAGIDEQYF	TGTGCCAGCAGCTGGCGGGCGGGAATCGACGAGCAGTACTTC
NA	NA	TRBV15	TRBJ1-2	CATSRATANYGYTF	TGTGCCACCAGCAGAGCGACAGCTAACTATGGCTACACCTTC
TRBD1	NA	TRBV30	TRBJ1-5	CAWSTAGGAVKAQHF	TGTGCCTGGAGTACCGCAGGGGGCGCGGTAAAAGCCCAGCATTTT
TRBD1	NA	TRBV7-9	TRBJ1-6	CASSDQGANSPLHF	TGTGCCAGCAGCGACCAGGGGGCGAATTCACCCCTCCACTTT
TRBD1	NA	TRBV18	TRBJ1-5	CASSPFDRGEGQPQHF	TGTGCCAGCTCACCATTCGACAGGGGCGAAGGTCAGCCCCAGCATTTT
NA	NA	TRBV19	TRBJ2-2	CASSLRTANTGELFF	TGTGCCAGTAGTCTCCGGACAGCTAACACCGGGGAGCTGTTTTTT
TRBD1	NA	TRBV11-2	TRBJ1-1	CASSLGTGHLNTEAFF	TGTGCCAGCAGCCTCGGGACAGGCCATTTGAACACTGAAGCTTTCTTT
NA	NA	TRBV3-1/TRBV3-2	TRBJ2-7	CASRLDPRSYEQYF	TGTGCCAGCAGACTAGATCCCCGCTCCTACGAGCAGTACTTC
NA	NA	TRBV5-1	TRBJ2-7	CASSLRTGGDEQYF	TGCGCCAGCAGCTTGCGGACAGGAGGGGACGAGCAGTACTTC
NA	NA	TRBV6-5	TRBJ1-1	CASSYSGERVAFF	TGTGCCAGCAGTTACTCCGGGGAGAGGGTAGCTTTCTTT
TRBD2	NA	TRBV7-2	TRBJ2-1	CASRGGGGTEQFF	TGTGCCAGCAGAGGTGGGGGGGGGACTGAGCAGTTCTTC
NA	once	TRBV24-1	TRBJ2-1	CATSDPRDIYEQFF	TGTGCCACCAGTGACCCCCGGGACATCTATGAGCAGTTCTTC
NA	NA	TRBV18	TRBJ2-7	CASSKQGIYEQYF	TGTGCCAGCTCTAAGCAGGGGATCTACGAGCAGTACTTC
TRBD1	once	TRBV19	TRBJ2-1	CASSVRQGNNNEQFF	TGTGCCAGTAGTGTCCGACAGGGAAACAACAATGAGCAGTTCTTC
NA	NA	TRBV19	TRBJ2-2	CASKIREELFF	TGTGCCAGTAAAATCCGGGAGGAGCTGTTTTTT
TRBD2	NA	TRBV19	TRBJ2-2	CASTKRLAGDPGELFF	TGTGCCAGTACTAAGCGACTAGCGGGAGACCCCGGGGAGCTGTTTTTT
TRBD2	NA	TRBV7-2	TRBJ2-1	CASSSSGTSGRTSNEQFF	TGTGCCAGCAGCTCCTCAGGGACTAGCGGGAGAACCTCGAATGAGCAGTTCTTC
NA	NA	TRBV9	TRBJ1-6	CASSATANSPLHF	TGTGCCAGCAGCGCGACTGCAAATTCACCCCTCCACTTT
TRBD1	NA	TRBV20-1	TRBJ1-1	CSASARGFLTEAFF	TGCAGTGCTAGTGCCAGGGGGTTCCTCACTGAAGCTTTCTTT
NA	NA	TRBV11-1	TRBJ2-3	CASSRDISTDTQYF	TGTGCCAGCTCCCGGGATATTAGCACAGATACGCAGTATTTT
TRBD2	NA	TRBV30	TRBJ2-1	CALSSWSGSRYEQFF	TGTGCCTTATCCTCGTGGAGCGGGAGTAGGTATGAGCAGTTCTTC
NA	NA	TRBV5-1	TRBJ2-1	CASGQGQGNYNEQFF	TGCGCCAGCGGCCAAGGGCAGGGGAATTACAATGAGCAGTTCTTC
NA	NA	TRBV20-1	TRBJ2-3	CSARDIRTQYF	TGCAGTGCTAGAGATATCCGTACGCAGTATTTT
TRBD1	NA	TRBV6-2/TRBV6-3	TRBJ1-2	CASSSTTGGDYGYTF	TGTGCCAGCAGTTCCACGACAGGGGGGGACTATGGCTACACCTTC
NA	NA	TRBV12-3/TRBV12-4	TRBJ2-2	CASSPQSGELFF	TGTGCCAGCAGTCCACAATCCGGGGAGCTGTTTTTT
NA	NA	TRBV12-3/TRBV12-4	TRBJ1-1	CASSFSGFEAFF	TGTGCCAGCAGTTTTTCCGGGTTTGAAGCTTTCTTT
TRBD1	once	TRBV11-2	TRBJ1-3	CASSPPGRGTGNTIYF	TGTGCCAGCAGCCCTCCCGGCAGGGGGACAGGAAACACCATATATTTT
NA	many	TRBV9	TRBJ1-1	CASSAGQSTEAFF	TGTGCCAGCAGCGCCGGACAGAGCACTGAAGCTTTCTTT
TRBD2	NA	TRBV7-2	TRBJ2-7	CASRAGTSAYEQYF	TGTGCCAGCAGGGCCGGGACTAGCGCTTACGAGCAGTACTTC
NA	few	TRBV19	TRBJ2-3	CASLGTNTDTQYF	TGTGCCAGTCTCGGGACAAACACAGATACGCAGTATTTT
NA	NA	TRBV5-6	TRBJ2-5	CASSKSGTNQETQYF	TGTGCCAGCAGCAAATCCGGGACAAACCAAGAGACCCAGTACTTC
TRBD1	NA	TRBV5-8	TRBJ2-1	CASSLGAGTGGSYNEQFF	TGTGCCAGCAGCTTGGGTGCCGGGACAGGGGGCTCTTACAATGAGCAGTTCTTC
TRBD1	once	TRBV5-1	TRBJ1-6	CASSVRPGQGWSPLHF	TGCGCCAGCAGCGTGCGCCCGGGACAGGGCTGGTCACCCCTCCACTTT
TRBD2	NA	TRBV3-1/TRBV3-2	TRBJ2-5	CASSLYRGDQETQYF	TGTGCCAGCAGCCTCTATCGGGGGGACCAAGAGACCCAGTACTTC
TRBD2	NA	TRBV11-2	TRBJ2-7	CASSPPSGPYEQYF	TGTGCCAGCAGCCCCCCTAGCGGACCCTACGAGCAGTACTTC
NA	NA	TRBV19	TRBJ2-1	CASSRLETYNEQFF	TGTGCCAGTAGTCGGCTAGAAACCTACAATGAGCAGTTCTTC
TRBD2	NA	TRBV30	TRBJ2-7	CAWSGGLAGGSEQYF	TGTGCCTGGAGTGGGGGACTAGCGGGAGGTTCTGAGCAGTACTTC
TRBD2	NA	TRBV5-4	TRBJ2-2	CASTVLAGGPGELFF	TGTGCCAGCACCGTGCTAGCGGGAGGGCCCGGGGAGCTGTTTTTT
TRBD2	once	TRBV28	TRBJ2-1	CASSPLAGAPGDNEQFF	TGTGCCAGCAGTCCGTTAGCGGGTGCACCCGGAGACAATGAGCAGTTCTTC
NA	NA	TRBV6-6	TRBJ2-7	CASSPNSSPPSGEQYF	TGTGCCAGCAGCCCTAACTCGAGCCCGCCTTCTGGCGAGCAGTACTTC
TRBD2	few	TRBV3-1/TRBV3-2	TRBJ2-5	CASSQERVRSGRVDLETQYF	TGTGCCAGCAGCCAAGAGAGGGTTCGTAGCGGGAGGGTCGATTTGGAGACCCAGTACTTC
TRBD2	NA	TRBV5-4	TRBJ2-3	CASSSSLGTSGIFTDTQYF	TGTGCCAGCAGCTCGTCGTTGGGGACTAGCGGGATTTTCACAGATACGCAGTATTTT